This is a list of T cell receptor beta chains from one sample in a study of cytomegalovirus exposure and HLA in healthy donors. Clones were sequenced by immunoSEQ multiplex PCR, and TCRdb holds only the in-frame ones, with some missing. The profile shows over 150,000 clones, around 74% of them singletons. Sequencing was done on a sample of PBMCs. The source of these receptors is a male donor in good health and CMV-seronegative. The CDR3 runs from the conserved cysteine through the conserved F or W. Fields, in order: D gene, V gene, J gene, clone size, CDR3 protein, CDR3 DNA. The D gene is left open where the match is weak. Expanded clones are given a class, and other clones once, few, many or no size at all.

D: TRBD1; V: TRBV15; J: TRBJ1-5; size: few; CDR3: CATSPGGNNQPQHF; DNA: TGTGCCACCAGCCCAGGGGGCAACAATCAGCCCCAGCATTTT
D: -; V: TRBV4-3; J: TRBJ2-7; size: -; CDR3: CASSQNPGLEEQYF; DNA: TGCGCCAGCAGCCAAAACCCAGGGCTCGAGGAGCAGTACTTC
D: -; V: TRBV7-9; J: TRBJ2-2; size: once; CDR3: CASIWTANTGELFF; DNA: TGTGCCAGCATTTGGACAGCGAACACCGGGGAGCTGTTTTTT
D: -; V: TRBV15; J: TRBJ1-5; size: -; CDR3: CATSPGLLSSQPQHF; DNA: TGTGCCACCAGCCCGGGACTCCTATCGAGTCAGCCCCAGCATTTT
D: TRBD2; V: TRBV11-3; J: TRBJ2-7; size: -; CDR3: CASRPKTSGRPPLEQYF; DNA: TGTGCCAGCAGACCGAAAACTAGCGGGAGGCCTCCTCTGGAGCAGTACTTC
D: -; V: TRBV4-2; J: TRBJ2-7; size: -; CDR3: CASSQGGRGLPYEQYF; DNA: TGTGCCAGCAGCCAAGGGGGAAGGGGGTTACCCTACGAGCAGTACTTC
D: -; V: TRBV2; J: TRBJ1-4; size: -; CDR3: CASSDGGFEKLFF; DNA: TGTGCCAGCAGTGACGGGGGGTTTGAAAAACTGTTTTTT
D: TRBD2; V: TRBV28; J: TRBJ2-1; size: -; CDR3: CASSPTSGGVGNEQFF; DNA: TGTGCCAGCAGTCCGACTAGCGGGGGGGTCGGGAATGAGCAGTTCTTC
D: -; V: TRBV7-8; J: TRBJ2-4; size: -; CDR3: CASSFGGEGKNIQYF; DNA: TGTGCCAGCAGCTTTGGCGGCGAAGGCAAAAACATTCAGTACTTC
D: TRBD2; V: TRBV11-2; J: TRBJ2-1; size: -; CDR3: CASSLKLAGGPVQFF; DNA: TGTGCCAGCAGCTTAAAACTAGCGGGAGGGCCGGTGCAGTTCTTC
D: TRBD1; V: TRBV6-6; J: TRBJ2-3; size: -; CDR3: CASSSGQGGTDTQYF; DNA: TGTGCCAGCAGTTCGGGACAGGGTGGGACCGATACGCAGTATTTT
D: -; V: TRBV28; J: TRBJ2-1; size: -; CDR3: CASSPPTSRPHYNEQFF; DNA: TGTGCCAGCAGTCCCCCTACTAGCAGGCCCCACTACAATGAGCAGTTCTTC
D: TRBD1; V: TRBV6-5; J: TRBJ1-1; size: -; CDR3: CASSFGTGWAEAFF; DNA: TGTGCCAGCAGTTTTGGGACAGGGTGGGCTGAAGCTTTCTTT
D: -; V: TRBV29-1; J: TRBJ1-1; size: once; CDR3: CSVYQRTEAFF; DNA: TGCAGCGTCTATCAGCGCACTGAAGCTTTCTTT
D: -; V: TRBV7-2; J: TRBJ1-5; size: -; CDR3: CASSLVTGLGQPQHF; DNA: TGTGCCAGCAGCTTAGTAACAGGGTTAGGGCAGCCCCAGCATTTT
D: TRBD1; V: TRBV11-2; J: TRBJ1-3; size: few; CDR3: CASSPPRTGAVGNTIYF; DNA: TGTGCCAGCAGCCCCCCGCGGACAGGGGCGGTCGGAAACACCATATATTTT
D: -; V: TRBV6-6; J: TRBJ2-3; size: -; CDR3: CASSYLEGRSDTQYF; DNA: TGTGCCAGCAGTTACTTAGAGGGTCGGTCCGATACGCAGTATTTT
D: TRBD1; V: TRBV6-1; J: TRBJ1-5; size: -; CDR3: CASSSGTGTSQPQHF; DNA: TGTGCCAGCAGTTCAGGGACAGGGACTTCCCAGCCCCAGCATTTT
D: -; V: TRBV19; J: TRBJ1-1; size: -; CDR3: CASKPSQTDTEAFF; DNA: TGTGCCAGTAAGCCATCGCAGACTGACACTGAAGCTTTCTTT
D: -; V: TRBV30; J: TRBJ1-5; size: -; CDR3: CAWGRGASNQPQHF; DNA: TGTGCCTGGGGGAGGGGGGCCAGCAATCAGCCCCAGCATTTT
D: TRBD2; V: TRBV7-9; J: TRBJ2-7; size: -; CDR3: CASSLGTSGSEQYF; DNA: TGTGCCAGCAGCTTAGGGACTAGCGGGAGCGAGCAGTACTTC
D: -; V: TRBV30; J: TRBJ2-1; size: -; CDR3: CAWRDFLRGNEQFF; DNA: TGTGCCTGGCGGGACTTTTTAAGGGGCAATGAGCAGTTCTTC